Presented here are 18 T cell receptor beta chains from one specimen sequenced in a study of T cells in Graves' hyperthyroidism and ophthalmopathy. Amplification targeted TCR beta CDR3 regions from RNA transcripts. The study used the HTBI primer set for a first-round RT-PCR of the TCR CDR3. TCRdb processed the multiplex PCR reads anew with MiXCR; each CDR3 protein has one entry. The table records about 320,000 distinct CDR3 sequences, 16% of them present only once. Sequenced material: blood. The receptors shown here come from a man in his thirties or forties with Graves' hyperthyroidism.

This clonotype was recorded at least ten times. The chain couples TRBV20-1 to TRBJ2-7, with D possibly being TRBD2 (6 bases). The CDR3 loop spans 15 amino acids. Germline lookup yields CDR1 DFQATT and CDR2 SNEGSKA (reference sequence). V was pared by 5 bases and J by 6 bases, with 23 bases between. CDR3 loop: CSAQGREAAGGEQYF. CDR3 bases: TGCAGTGCTCAGGGCCGGGAAGCGGCCGGGGGCGAGCAGTACTTC.

There are many counts of this clonotype. The chain has TRBV3-1 and TRBJ2-1; 11 bases align to TRBD2. Trimming removed 2 bases from V and 2 bases from J; junction bases left unmatched: 14. The CDR3 sequence is 20 residues long. Germline lookup yields CDR1 LGHDT and CDR2 YNNKEL (reference sequence). CDR3 region: CASSQRGGLAGGRPYNEQFF. The DNA of the CDR3 is TGTGCCAGCAGCCAACGAGGAGGGCTAGCGGGAGGCCGACCCTACAATGAGCAGTTCTTC.

The chain has TRBV5-1 and TRBJ1-2, with D tentatively TRBD1 (6 bases). The CDR3 spans 15 residues. Trimming pared 2 bases from V and 2 bases from J, leaving 13 bases between. In germline, CDR1 is SGHRS, CDR2 YFSETQ. CDR3 region: CASSLNGGPNYGYTF. The CDR3 nucleotides read TGCGCCAGCAGCTTAAACGGGGGCCCAAACTATGGCTACACCTTC.

The sample holds a few counts of this clonotype. The chain carries TRBV9 and TRBJ1-2, with D unclear. CDR1 is SGDLS, CDR2 YYNGEE, per germline. The CDR3 totals 11 residues. V was shortened by 3 bases and J by 6 bases, with 6 bases between the two germline ends. The CDR3 protein is CASSAQNGYTF. The CDR3 DNA is TGTGCCAGCAGCGCCCAGAATGGCTACACCTTC.

With respect to this clonotype: Just one base apart from a much larger clone, this may be a read error. This sequence joins TRBV13 and TRBJ2-1; a weak D match, TRBD2 (5 bases). This CDR3 contains 13 residues. CDR1 and CDR2 from the germline V gene are PRHDT and FYEKMQ (reference sequence). CDR3 in DNA: TGTGCCAGCAGCGAAGACGACTACAGTGAGCAGTTCTTC. Residues: CASSEDDYSEQFF.

This clonotype has a handful of counts. The V and J genes are TRBV28 and TRBJ1-4, with a weak D call TRBD1 (6 bases). CDR1 is MDHEN and CDR2 is SYDVKM in the germline V gene. The V end was cut by 7 bases, the J end by 4 bases, with 19 bases between. This CDR3 is 16 amino acids long. This CDR3 reads CASKAGGLGLNEKLFF. In DNA form, the CDR3 reads TGTGCCAGCAAGGCGGGGGGGCTGGGCCTTAATGAAAAACTGTTTTTT.

This clonotype showed up just once. This could be a read error, since a much larger clone is one nucleotide away. V is TRBV28 and J is TRBJ1-2; D is unclear. Germline CDR1 reads MDHEN; CDR2 reads SYDVKM. The CDR3 consists of 13 residues. The chain's CDR3 is CATRSDLNCGYTF. CDR3 coding DNA: TGTGCCACCAGATCGGACCTTAACTGTGGCTACACCTTC.

In its sample, this clonotype was seen many times. The rearrangement uses TRBV5-6 and TRBJ1-5; D not resolved. This CDR3 is built from 13 residues. The germline V gene has CDR1 SGHDT and CDR2 YYEEEE. The V end lost 2 bases, the J end lost 3 bases, and 6 bases lay between the germline ends. CDR3 in DNA: TGTGCCAGCAGCTTCGGGAACAATCAGCCCCAGCATTTT. This sequence encodes CASSFGNNQPQHF. The variable domain in full, with the rest retrieved from reference TRBV5-6 and TRBJ1-5, is DAGVTQSPTHLIKTRGQQVTLRCSPKSGHDTVSWYQQALGQGPQFIFQYYEEEERQRGNFPDRFSGHQFPNYSSELNVNALLLGDSALYLCASSFGNNQPQHFGDGTRLSIL.

The chain recombines TRBV10-3 with TRBJ2-3, with TRBD2 identical over 16 bases. V lost 4 bases and J lost 5; bases outside the gene matches: 6. Germline V gene lookup returns CDR1 ENHRY and CDR2 SYGVKD. The length of the CDR3 is 17 residues. The CDR3 spells CAISAGTSGRVGDTQYF. CDR3 DNA sequence: TGTGCCATCAGTGCCGGGACTAGCGGGAGGGTTGGAGATACGCAGTATTTT.

The chain is built from TRBV5-1 and TRBJ1-5; 9 positions agree with TRBD1. The CDR3 extends over 18 amino acids. CDR1 SGHRS and CDR2 YFSETQ come from the germline V gene. V shed 4 bases, J shed 1 base, and the junction held 12 bases outside the gene matches. Here the CDR3 DNA reads TGCGCCAGCAGCGCCTCCCCATTGGGACAGGGAAGCAATCAGCCCCAGCATTTT. It is translated as CASSASPLGQGSNQPQHF.

J is TRBJ2-1 and V is TRBV9; 7 bases fit TRBD1. J was trimmed by 9 bases and V by 5 bases; bases with no gene match: 5. Germline CDR1 is SGDLS and CDR2 is YYNGEE. The CDR3 is made up of 12 amino acids. The CDR3 nucleotides are TGTGCCAGCAGTTATTCAGGGGGTGAGCAGTTCTTC. This translates into CASSYSGGEQFF.

This clonotype was recorded many times. The V gene is TRBV28, the J gene TRBJ1-4; D is perhaps TRBD1 (6 bases). Germline CDR1 is MDHEN and CDR2 is SYDVKM. The CDR3 totals 14 residues. The V and J ends lost 3 bases and 7 bases respectively, with 12 bases between them. This CDR3 reads CASSFSGASEKLFF. CDR3 nucleotides: TGTGCCAGCAGTTTTTCAGGGGCCAGTGAAAAACTGTTTTTT. Full variable domain (missing parts from reference TRBV28 and TRBJ1-4): DVKVTQSSRYLVKRTGEKVFLECVQDMDHENMFWYRQDPGLGLRLIYFSYDVKMKEKGDIPEGYSVSREKKERFSLILESASTNQTSMYLCASSFSGASEKLFFGSGTQLSVL.

This clonotype was detected many times. One end of the junction does not line up with germline, which may come from a read error. The V gene is TRBV3-1, the J gene TRBJ2-3; D remains unclear. This CDR3 has 16 amino acids. Germline V gene lookup returns CDR1 LGHDT and CDR2 YNNKEL (reference sequence). The CDR3 here is CASNQVPRAFTDTQYF. DNA of the CDR3: TGTGCCAGCAACCAAGTCCCCCGGGCTTTCACAGATACGCAGTATTTT.

This clonotype was counted at least ten times. The chain carries TRBV5-1 and TRBJ2-1, with 7 bases identical to TRBD2. This CDR3 is built from 15 residues. Germline-derived CDR1 and CDR2 are SGHRS and YFSETQ. Trimming took 4 bases from V and 8 from J; bases not matched to a gene: 12. The CDR3 sequence: CASSAQGAGVDEQFF. The CDR3 nucleotides are TGCGCCAGCAGCGCCCAAGGGGCGGGGGTAGATGAGCAGTTCTTC.

The rearrangement links TRBV13 to TRBJ2-2, with D possibly TRBD1 on 6 matching bases. The CDR3 extends over 16 amino acids. V lost 3 bases, J lost 0 bases, and 11 bases lay in between. Germline V gene lookup returns CDR1 PRHDT and CDR2 FYEKMQ (reference sequence). The DNA of the CDR3 is TGTGCCAGCAGCTTTTTCGGACAGACGAACACCGGGGAGCTGTTTTTT. Translating gives CASSFFGQTNTGELFF.

This clonotype was observed at least ten times. The CDR3 DNA reads as TGTGCCAGCTCACCACCGCAGCGGTCTGGGAATGAGCAGTTCTTC. Amino acid sequence: CASSPPQRSGNEQFF. V usage is TRBV18 and J usage is TRBJ2-1; TRBD2 is a possible D gene (5 bases). V was clipped by 0 bases and J by 7 bases, with 13 bases between them. The CDR3 sequence is 15 residues long. The V gene's germline CDR1 is KGHSH and CDR2 LQKENI.

The V call is TRBV19, the J call TRBJ2-3, with TRBD1 matching 11 bases. The V gene's germline CDR1 is LNHDA and CDR2 SQIVND (reference sequence). The CDR3 loop spans 13 amino acids. J was trimmed by 5 bases and V by 8 bases; bases with no gene match: 3. CDR3 in amino acids: CASADRGQDTQYF. The CDR3 nucleotides read TGTGCCAGTGCGGACAGGGGGCAAGATACGCAGTATTTT.

In this sample, this clonotype turned up many times. The chain carries TRBV28 and TRBJ1-1; D is undetermined. The CDR3 covers 14 residues. Germline V gene data show CDR1 as MDHEN and CDR2 as SYDVKM. The V and J ends lost 5 bases and 6 bases respectively, with 16 bases between them. In DNA form, the CDR3 reads TGTGCCAGCAGTCCACCTCGAGCCGTAGCTGAAGCTTTCTTT. Its translation is CASSPPRAVAEAFF.